This passage covers 26 T cell receptor beta chains from one sample sequenced in a study of blood T cell repertoires in COVID-19. Only in-frame clones appear in the TCRdb table, and some are missing; sequencing was by immunoSEQ multiplex PCR. The table lists 110,000 to 150,000 clones, approximately 80% of them singletons. The sample comprised peripheral blood. Receptors were obtained from a woman in her sixties with acute or convalescent COVID-19.

This clone was recorded once. The V and J genes are TRBV11-2 and TRBJ2-3, with TRBD1 matching 8 bases. There are 14 residues in the CDR3. Germline V gene data show CDR1 as SGHAT and CDR2 as FQNNGV. V shed 1 base and J 3 bases; nucleotides not matched to a gene: 0. CDR3 loop: CASSLGTGTDTQYF. CDR3 coding DNA: TGTGCCAGCAGCTTAGGGACAGGGACAGATACGCAGTATTTT.

The V call is TRBV5-1, the J call TRBJ2-7; 7 bases are a match to TRBD1. Germline V gives CDR1 SGHRS, CDR2 YFSETQ. This CDR3 has 16 residues. The ends lost 7 bases at V and 1 base at J; junction bases unmatched: 14. CDR3 nucleotides: TGCGCCAGCCAGGACAGGAGGTCAGGCGTTTCCTACGAGCAGTACTTC. Translating gives CASQDRRSGVSYEQYF. The variable domain in full, completed from reference TRBV5-1 and TRBJ2-7, reads KAGVTQTPRYLIKTRGQQVTLSCSPISGHRSVSWYQQTPGQGLQFLFEYFSETQRNKGNFPGRFSGRQFSNSRSEMNVSTLELGDSALYLCASQDRRSGVSYEQYFGPGTRLTVT.

This chain uses TRBV15 with TRBJ2-1; D uncertain. With 8 bases removed from V and 4 bases from J, the gap between germline ends came to 12 bases. Germline values: CDR1 LNHNV, CDR2 YYDKDF (reference sequence). CDR3 length: 13 amino acids. CDR3 nucleotide sequence: TGTGCCACCGAGGCCCCGGATTACAATGAGCAGTTCTTC. It translates to CATEAPDYNEQFF.

V usage is TRBV7-9 and J usage is TRBJ2-4; a possible D gene is TRBD1 (6 bases). Per germline, CDR1 SEHNR and CDR2 FQNEAQ (reference sequence). This CDR3 is built from 16 residues. Trimming cost V 1 base and J 8 bases, with 18 bases left between them. CDR3 bases: TGTGCCAGCAGCTTAGAGGGGGTCAGGGCTTCAGACATTCAGTACTTC. Translating it yields CASSLEGVRASDIQYF.

The rearrangement uses TRBV30 and TRBJ1-5; D unresolved. The CDR3 has 13 amino acids. Germline V gene sequence: CDR1 GTSNPN, CDR2 SVGIG (reference sequence). V shed 0 bases and J shed 9 bases, with 12 bases lying between them. CDR3 sequence reads: CAWSVRTELPQHF. The CDR3 DNA is TGTGCCTGGAGTGTACGCACCGAGCTGCCCCAGCATTTT.

A note on this clone: A much larger clone lies one base from this, so it may be a read error. V usage is TRBV27 and J usage is TRBJ2-7; TRBD1 matches at 10 bases. CDR1 and CDR2 (germline): MNHEY, SMNVEV (reference sequence). The CDR3 has 13 amino acids. The CDR3 nucleotides read TGTGCCGGCAGTTGGGACAGGGGATACGAGCAGTACTTC. Translated: CAGSWDRGYEQYF.

The table lists this clone with a count of one. The V and J genes are TRBV5-1 and TRBJ2-5, with 7 bases aligning to TRBD1. V was clipped by 4 bases and J by 3 bases; unmatched bases: 3. The CDR3 consists of 13 residues. Germline lookup yields CDR1 SGHRS and CDR2 YFSETQ. The CDR3: CASSMTGKETQYF. Written as DNA, the CDR3 is TGCGCCAGCAGCATGACAGGGAAAGAGACCCAGTACTTC.

The chain employs TRBV30 and TRBJ2-7; a weak D match, TRBD2 (6 bases). The V and J ends lost 2 bases and 6 bases respectively, with 17 bases between them. The CDR3 spans 14 residues. Germline CDR1 and CDR2: GTSNPN and SVGIG (reference sequence). The CDR3 here is CAWSSGDRSSEQYF. In nucleotides, the CDR3 is TGTGCCTGGAGTTCGGGGGACCGGTCAAGCGAGCAGTACTTC.

In its sample, this clone was seen once. The rearrangement links TRBV6-5 to TRBJ2-3; 12 nucleotides line up with TRBD2. This CDR3 has 14 amino acids. V lost 11 bases and J lost 7; bases outside the gene matches: 10. CDR1 MNHEY and CDR2 SVGAGI come from the germline V gene. The CDR3 reads CAGSLTSGSYTQYF. Written as DNA, the CDR3 is TGTGCCGGATCGCTGACTAGCGGGAGTTATACGCAGTATTTT.

This chain uses TRBV7-2 with TRBJ2-3; unclear D gene. The CDR3 length is 13 residues. Trimming shortened V by 3 bases and J by 4 bases, and 8 bases separated the two germline ends. Germline CDR1 is SGHTA and CDR2 is FQGNSA. The CDR3 spells CASSFEVPDTQYF. DNA of the CDR3: TGTGCCAGCAGCTTTGAGGTTCCAGATACGCAGTATTTT. The full variable domain, completed using reference TRBV7-2 and TRBJ2-3, is GAGVSQSPSNKVTEKGKDVELRCDPISGHTALYWYRQSLGQGLEFLIYFQGNSAPDKSGLPSDRFSAERTGGSVSTLTIQRTQQEDSAVYLCASSFEVPDTQYFGPGTRLTVL.

This chain uses TRBV7-9 with TRBJ2-3; D not resolved. This CDR3 is built from 14 residues. With 6 bases removed from V and 0 bases from J, the gap between germline ends came to 10 bases. CDR1 and CDR2 (germline): SEHNR, FQNEAQ (reference sequence). The CDR3 is CASRAEVSTDTQYF. CDR3 DNA: TGTGCCAGCAGAGCCGAGGTCAGCACAGATACGCAGTATTTT.

V gene TRBV6-5 combines with J gene TRBJ1-5; tentatively, D is TRBD1 (5 bases). CDR3 size: 15 residues. Germline CDR1 is MNHEY and CDR2 is SVGAGI. CDR3 residues: CASESSTGGGQPQHF. For the CDR3, the DNA is TGTGCGTCAGAGTCATCCACAGGCGGTGGACAGCCCCAGCATTTT.

The chain couples TRBV5-1 to TRBJ1-1; TRBD1 aligns across 10 bases. V lost 4 bases, J lost 3 bases, and 9 bases stayed unmatched. The CDR3 totals 16 residues. Germline CDR1 is SGHRS and CDR2 is YFSETQ. CDR3 in DNA: TGCGCCAGCAGCACCTATAGGGGGACAGGGGACACTGAAGCTTTCTTT. This encodes CASSTYRGTGDTEAFF.

This chain connects TRBV15 to TRBJ2-2; TRBD2 matches 8 bases. Trimming cost V 2 bases and J 5 bases; bases outside gene matches: 4. Germline V CDR1 and CDR2: LNHNV, YYDKDF (reference sequence). The CDR3 extends over 15 amino acids. The CDR3 DNA follows: TGTGCCACCAGCAGATCAGCGGGAGCGACCGGGGAGCTGTTTTTT. Its translation: CATSRSAGATGELFF.

CDR3: CAISGTGVITEAFF. CDR3 nucleotides: TGTGCCATCAGTGGGACAGGGGTTATTACTGAAGCTTTCTTT. The rearrangement joins TRBV10-3 to TRBJ1-1, with TRBD1 matching over 9 bases. The CDR3 consists of 14 residues. Germline V gene data show CDR1 as ENHRY and CDR2 as SYGVKD. Losses at the gene ends were 4 bases for V and 5 bases for J; bases not matched to a gene: 5.

The chain couples TRBV10-3 to TRBJ1-6, with a possible D match to TRBD1 (5 bases). Germline CDR1 is ENHRY and CDR2 is SYGVKD. The CDR3 contains 14 residues. V was pared by 4 bases and J by 7 bases, with 11 bases between. The CDR3 loop reads CAISVGQGNSPLHF. The DNA of the CDR3 is TGTGCCATCAGTGTAGGACAAGGGAATTCACCCCTCCACTTT.

V and J are TRBV11-2 and TRBJ2-2, with unresolved D. V lost 0 bases, J lost 3 bases, and 5 bases lay in between. This CDR3 has 14 amino acids. Germline-derived CDR1 and CDR2 are SGHAT and FQNNGV. CDR3 protein: CASSLDSHTGELFF. The CDR3 region has the DNA TGTGCCAGCAGCTTAGATTCTCACACCGGGGAGCTGTTTTTT.

The gene calls are TRBV5-8 and TRBJ1-1, with 8 positions matching TRBD1. V shed 4 bases, J shed 0 bases, and the junction held 8 bases outside the gene matches. Germline V CDR1 and CDR2: SGHTS, YDEGEE. This CDR3 has 16 amino acids. In DNA, the CDR3 is TGTGCCAGCAGCCCCGGACAGGGCCGCCTGAACACTGAAGCTTTCTTT. Residues: CASSPGQGRLNTEAFF.

CDR3 in DNA: TGTGCCAGCAGCCAAACTGCTAATTCACCCCTCCACTTT. This sequence encodes CASSQTANSPLHF. J is TRBJ1-6 and V is TRBV11-3; no firm D call. The CDR3 is made up of 13 amino acids. V was pared by 5 bases and J by 6 bases, with 8 bases between. Germline values: CDR1 SGHNT, CDR2 YENEEA.

The rearrangement uses TRBV4-1 and TRBJ1-1; 9 bases fit TRBD1. Germline V gene sequence: CDR1 MGHRA, CDR2 YSYEKL. Losses at the gene ends were 0 bases for V and 3 bases for J; bases not matched to a gene: 14. This CDR3 region has 19 residues. This chain's CDR3 is CASSQDHWRGQGGDTEAFF. The CDR3 DNA reads as TGCGCCAGCAGCCAAGACCACTGGAGGGGACAGGGAGGGGACACTGAAGCTTTCTTT.

The chain uses TRBV6-5 and TRBJ1-5; D is undetermined. Germline assignment: CDR1 MNHEY and CDR2 SVGAGI. This CDR3 contains 16 residues. The V end lost 0 bases, the J end lost 2 bases, and 11 bases lay between the germline ends. The CDR3 spells CASSYSIGRGNQPQHF. In DNA, the CDR3 is TGTGCCAGCAGTTACTCGATAGGGAGAGGCAATCAGCCCCAGCATTTT.

This clone was counted a single time. The rearrangement joins TRBV6-5 to TRBJ2-1, with 11 bases lining up with TRBD2. The CDR3 runs 15 residues. Germline V lookup: CDR1 MNHEY, CDR2 SVGAGI. J was trimmed by 3 bases and V by 8 bases; bases with no gene match: 6. The CDR3 DNA is TGTGCCAGCTCAATAGCGGGAGGGAACTACAATGAGCAGTTCTTC. The encoded protein is CASSIAGGNYNEQFF.

This rearrangement joins TRBV7-9 to TRBJ1-5; TRBD1 aligns across 8 bases. CDR1 is SEHNR, CDR2 FQNEAQ, per germline (reference sequence). V shed 5 bases and J 4 bases; nucleotides not matched to a gene: 7. CDR3 length: 15 residues. The CDR3 sequence is CASSLGQGANQPQHF. The CDR3 DNA reads TGTGCCAGCAGCCTCGGACAGGGCGCAAATCAGCCCCAGCATTTT.

The J gene is TRBJ2-5, the V gene TRBV15; 13 bases agree with TRBD2. The V gene end was trimmed by 5 bases and the J gene end by 2 bases; junction bases not matched to a gene: 5. CDR3 size: 16 residues. Germline loops: CDR1 LNHNV, CDR2 YYDKDF (reference sequence). CDR3 coding DNA: TGTGCCACCAGCCGGAGGGGACTAGCGGGACAAGAGACCCAGTACTTC. Translated, it gives CATSRRGLAGQETQYF.

V and J are TRBV19 and TRBJ2-1, with TRBD2 matching over 11 bases. V shed 10 bases, J shed 6 bases, and the junction held 11 bases outside the gene matches. This CDR3 has 15 residues. Germline V gene sequence: CDR1 LNHDA, CDR2 SQIVND (reference sequence). The CDR3 region is CATLGGTSGLNEQFF. CDR3 sequence (DNA): TGTGCCACTCTAGGTGGGACTAGCGGTCTCAATGAGCAGTTCTTC.

The CDR3 loop reads CASSLASQEAFF. The CDR3 DNA follows: TGTGCCAGCAGCTTAGCGTCACAGGAAGCTTTCTTT. V and J are TRBV7-9 and TRBJ1-1; D unresolved. Looked up from germline, CDR1 is SEHNR and CDR2 is FQNEAQ (reference sequence). The CDR3 length is 12 residues. Trimming removed 0 bases from V and 8 bases from J, with 7 bases in between.